Listed below are T cell receptor beta chains from one sample, sequenced in a study of early T cells in non-severe SARS-CoV-2 infection. TCRdb analysed the 5' RACE reads with MiXCR anew, one entry per CDR3 protein. The table lists approximately 64,000 distinct CDR3 sequences, around 20% of them singletons. The sequences come from whole blood, collected at baseline. These receptors were collected from an adult who was a healthcare worker with PCR-confirmed SARS-CoV-2 infection or an uninfected control (not recorded which). CDR3s include the opening cysteine and the closing phenylalanine or tryptophan. Fields, in order: J gene, D gene, clone size, V gene, CDR3 protein, CDR3 DNA. D genes are given only for firm matches. Clone sizes are given selectively: once, few, many, or a class where the clone is expanded.

TRBJ1-1	.	.	TRBV12-3/TRBV12-4	CASSTNPKKAFF	TGTGCCAGCAGTACCAATCCTAAGAAAGCTTTCTTT
TRBJ2-2	.	few	TRBV3-1	CASSQISSGGELFF	TGTGCCAGCAGCCAAATCTCCTCTGGCGGGGAGCTGTTTTTT
TRBJ1-1	.	few	TRBV30	CAWQFAWSEAFF	TGTGCCTGGCAATTCGCCTGGAGTGAAGCTTTCTTT
TRBJ2-7	.	.	TRBV12-3/TRBV12-4	CASGRQVYEQYF	TGTGCCAGCGGCCGGCAGGTGTACGAGCAGTACTTC
TRBJ1-6	.	many	TRBV30	CAWSTTDSPLHF	TGTGCCTGGAGTACGACCGATTCACCCCTCCACTTT
TRBJ1-4	.	.	TRBV11-1	CASSRSTVATNEKLFF	TGTGCCAGCAGCCGCTCCACAGTTGCAACTAATGAAAAACTGTTTTTT
TRBJ1-1	.	.	TRBV21-1	CASIGAFF	TGTGCCAGCATAGGGGCTTTCTTT
TRBJ2-7	.	few	TRBV12-3/TRBV12-4	CASSSLSNGDRVYEQYF	TGTGCCAGCAGTTCCCTTTCGAATGGAGACAGAGTTTACGAGCAGTACTTC
TRBJ2-7	.	few	TRBV9	CASSADPEPSYEQYF	TGTGCCAGCAGCGCCGACCCAGAACCTTCCTACGAGCAGTACTTC
TRBJ2-1	.	.	TRBV30	CAWSVGDEQFF	TGTGCCTGGAGTGTGGGAGACGAGCAGTTCTTC
TRBJ1-3	TRBD1	few	TRBV7-2	CASRDRAYPGNTIYF	TGTGCCAGCAGAGACAGGGCCTATCCTGGAAACACCATATATTTT
TRBJ1-2	TRBD1	few	TRBV7-8	CASSLATGGFGYTF	TGTGCCAGCAGCTTAGCAACAGGGGGCTTTGGCTACACCTTC
TRBJ1-6	.	few	TRBV6-1	CASSDNWANSPLHF	TGTGCCAGCAGTGACAACTGGGCTAATTCACCCCTCCACTTT
TRBJ1-2	.	.	TRBV5-1	CASSLAGVGYGYTF	TGCGCCAGCAGCTTGGCCGGCGTCGGCTATGGCTACACCTTC
TRBJ1-2	.	many	TRBV5-6	CASSLGDHGYTF	TGTGCCAGCAGCTTGGGGGACCACGGCTACACCTTC
TRBJ2-1	TRBD2	many	TRBV7-9	CASSLALAGPKYNEQFF	TGTGCCAGCAGCTTAGCCCTAGCGGGGCCAAAATACAATGAGCAGTTCTTC
TRBJ1-1	.	.	TRBV5-5	CASSFWVGTEAFF	TGTGCCAGCAGCTTTTGGGTGGGCACTGAAGCTTTCTTT
TRBJ1-2	.	.	TRBV6-6	CASSLGEAYGYTF	TGTGCCAGCAGTCTGGGGGAGGCCTATGGCTACACCTTC
TRBJ1-5	.	few	TRBV3-1	CASSQGFRGGQPQHF	TGTGCCAGCAGCCAAGGATTCAGGGGCGGACAGCCCCAGCATTTT
TRBJ1-2	.	few	TRBV5-4	CASSYSAGANGYTF	TGTGCCAGCAGCTATAGTGCAGGGGCGAACGGCTACACCTTC
TRBJ1-5	.	.	TRBV2	CASSAALGQSARPQHF	TGTGCCAGCAGTGCCGCACTGGGGCAATCAGCTCGGCCCCAGCATTTT
TRBJ2-7	.	few	TRBV5-6	CASSFAGVRDYEQYF	TGTGCCAGCAGCTTCGCCGGAGTTCGGGACTACGAGCAGTACTTC
TRBJ2-3	TRBD2	.	TRBV12-5	CASGTLSGGTDTQYF	TGTGCTAGTGGTACCCTTAGCGGGGGCACAGATACGCAGTATTTT
TRBJ2-7	TRBD1	few	TRBV6-6	CASSYPPDRTSSYEQYF	TGTGCCAGCAGTTACCCCCCGGACAGGACGAGCTCCTACGAGCAGTACTTC
TRBJ2-3	.	.	TRBV5-1	CASKKTGVDTQYF	TGCGCCAGCAAAAAGACCGGTGTAGATACGCAGTATTTT
TRBJ1-1	.	few	TRBV9	CASSVVTETEAFF	TGTGCCAGCAGCGTAGTTACAGAGACTGAAGCTTTCTTT
TRBJ2-2	.	.	TRBV3-1	CASSHQGGELFF	TGTGCCAGCAGCCATCAGGGCGGGGAGCTGTTTTTT
TRBJ2-3	.	few	TRBV20-1	CSASGTDTQYF	TGCAGTGCTAGCGGCACAGATACGCAGTATTTT
TRBJ1-1	.	.	TRBV29-1	CSADRGSGKAFF	TGCAGCGCTGACCGAGGCTCGGGGAAAGCTTTCTTT